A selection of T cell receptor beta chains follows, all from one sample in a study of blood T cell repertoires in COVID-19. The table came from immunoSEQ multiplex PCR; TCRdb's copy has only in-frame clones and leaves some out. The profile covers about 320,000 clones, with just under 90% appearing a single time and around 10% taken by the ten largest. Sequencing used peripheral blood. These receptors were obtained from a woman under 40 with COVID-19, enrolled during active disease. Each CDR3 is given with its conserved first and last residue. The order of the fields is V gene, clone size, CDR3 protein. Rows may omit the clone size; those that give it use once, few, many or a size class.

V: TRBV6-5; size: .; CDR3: CASSYSGAMNTEAFF
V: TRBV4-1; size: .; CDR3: CASSQEGTSGGREQFF
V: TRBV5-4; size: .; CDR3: CASSLMSVNTEAFF
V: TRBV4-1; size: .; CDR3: CASSLALSGNTIYF
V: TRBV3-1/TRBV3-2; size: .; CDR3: CASSLGGVLNIFGNEQFF
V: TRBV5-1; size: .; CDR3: CASRMVAGPETQYF
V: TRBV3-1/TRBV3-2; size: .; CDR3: CASSPLPGGEGYTF
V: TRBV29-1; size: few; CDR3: CSVEGTSGGQETQYF
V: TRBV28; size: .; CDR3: CASSLGGPMSGLAQYF
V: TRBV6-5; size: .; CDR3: CASNLRQPRNTEAFF
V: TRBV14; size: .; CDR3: CASSPGLAGAYNEQFF
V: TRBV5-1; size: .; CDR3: CASTVGGTGPYEQYF
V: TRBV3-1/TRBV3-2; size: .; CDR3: CASSARFTEEAFF
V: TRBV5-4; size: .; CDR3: CASSLVLDTEAFF
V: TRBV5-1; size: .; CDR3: CASSPWAGGHNEQFF
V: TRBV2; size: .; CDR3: CASSELDRGPGELFF
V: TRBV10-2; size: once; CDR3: CASNPTGFTDTQYF
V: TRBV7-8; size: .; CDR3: CASSLWDTLRNTIYF
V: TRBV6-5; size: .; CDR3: CASRSGQRKQPQHF
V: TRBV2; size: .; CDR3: CATQTAIYGYTF
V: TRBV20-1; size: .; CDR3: CSAPRRSGLFF
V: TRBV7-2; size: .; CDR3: CASSLDPVNYGYTF
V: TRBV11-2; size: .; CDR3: CASSLGHSPYNEQFF
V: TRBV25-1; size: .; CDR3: CASSAGTGTSEAFF
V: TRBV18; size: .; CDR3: CASSLAVGTLSLNTEAFF
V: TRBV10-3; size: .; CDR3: CAISETKLAGEYYNEQFF
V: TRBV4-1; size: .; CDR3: CASSQDLAGSYNEQFF
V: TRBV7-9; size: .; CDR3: CASSAERHTQYF
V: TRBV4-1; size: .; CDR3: CASSRMTGSGGAPYEQYF
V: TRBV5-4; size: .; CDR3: CASSGGRGGRGNTDTQYF
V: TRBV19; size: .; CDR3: CASSIGGRNNEQFF
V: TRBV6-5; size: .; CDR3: CASHSYQNTGELFF
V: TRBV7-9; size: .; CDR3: CASSLGGTGADNTEAFF
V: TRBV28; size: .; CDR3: CASSPGGAMQDNSPLHF
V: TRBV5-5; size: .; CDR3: CASSPRPGTGGGYSPLHF
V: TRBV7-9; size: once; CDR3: CASSGRGLYGQGLEQYF
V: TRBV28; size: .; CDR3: CASSHTFGLAGAGGTDTQYF
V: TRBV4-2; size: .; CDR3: CASSPDYRSGANVLTF
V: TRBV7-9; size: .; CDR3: CASSEGGSPLHF
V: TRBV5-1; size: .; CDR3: CASSYTGDYGYTF
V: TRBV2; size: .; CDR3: CASSVGQGLTNQPQHF
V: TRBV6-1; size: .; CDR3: CASSEWGQGNQPQHF
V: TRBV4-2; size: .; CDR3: CASSQLAGELFF
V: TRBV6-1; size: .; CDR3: CASSESGSYEQYF
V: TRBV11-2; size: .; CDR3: CASSLVAGPRTDTQYF
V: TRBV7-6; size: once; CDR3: CASGGASSYNSPLHF
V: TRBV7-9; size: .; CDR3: CASSLGSAGAAQPQHF